This passage covers 11 T cell receptor beta chains from one sample sequenced in a study of metastatic and nonmetastatic thyroid tumors. The entire patient cohort was treatment-naive prior to thyroid surgery. TCRdb called clones again from the PCR reads with MiXCR. In the table there are some 31,000 clones, roughly a fifth of which are singletons. The sequenced material came from blood. The receptors originated from a female donor with papillary thyroid cancer or a benign thyroid nodule (not recorded which). Some clones in this sample may be carry-over from other donors' samples.

This rearrangement joins TRBV7-6 to TRBJ2-7; 9 bases line up with TRBD2. Looked up from germline, CDR1 is SGHVS and CDR2 is FNYEAQ. V lost 4 bases, J lost 4 bases, and 8 bases stayed unmatched. The CDR3 length is 15 residues. For the CDR3, the DNA is TGTGCCAGCAGCTCGGCGGCGGGGGGGGCATACGAGCAGTACTTC. The encoded protein is CASSSAAGGAYEQYF.

This clone was seen many times. This chain connects TRBV27 to TRBJ1-5; D is possibly TRBD1 (5 bases). V was pared by 10 bases and J by 4 bases, with 14 bases between. CDR1 is MNHEY, CDR2 SMNVEV, per germline (reference sequence). The CDR3 sequence is 13 residues long. In nucleotides, the CDR3 is TGTGCCACCGGTGGGGCCCTAAATCAGCCCCAGCATTTT. Protein sequence: CATGGALNQPQHF.

In this sample, this clone is medium-sized (0.01 to 0.1%). V usage is TRBV6-1 and J usage is TRBJ2-7; a weak D match, TRBD1 (6 bases). This CDR3 has 15 amino acids. Germline CDR1 is MNHNS and CDR2 is SASEGT. The germline V and J ends were trimmed by 5 bases and 5 bases, with 19 bases remaining between them. In DNA, the CDR3 is TGTGCCAGCAGTTATAATCGACAGGCCGGGCACGAGCAGTACTTC. Amino acids: CASSYNRQAGHEQYF.

This clone was seen at least ten times. The chain employs TRBV5-1 and TRBJ1-1; no definite D call. The germline V gene encodes CDR1 SGHRS and CDR2 YFSETQ. The CDR3 is 14 amino acids. V was trimmed by 1 base and J by 1 base, leaving 8 bases between them. Written as DNA, the CDR3 is TGCGCCAGCAGCTTGTCTACGCAGAACACTGAAGCTTTCTTT. Protein sequence: CASSLSTQNTEAFF.

In DNA, the CDR3 is TGTGCCAGCAGTTCGCACAGGGGGCCGGCCACCGGGGAGCTGTTTTTT. Its protein is CASSSHRGPATGELFF. V usage is TRBV7-3 and J usage is TRBJ2-2, with 9 bases aligning to TRBD1. The CDR3 covers 16 residues. Germline-derived CDR1 and CDR2 are SGHTA and FQGTGA. Germline trimming cut 6 bases from V and 4 bases from J; bases unmatched to any gene: 9.

This clone was seen many times. J is TRBJ1-4 and V is TRBV25-1; the match to TRBD1 covers 7 bases. The CDR3 totals 15 residues. J gave up 2 bases and V 3 bases, and 3 bases lay outside the gene matches. Germline-derived CDR1 and CDR2 are MGHDK and SYGVNS. CDR3 nucleotide sequence: TGTGCCAGCAGTGACCCGGGACAGACTAATGAAAAACTGTTTTTT. Translated: CASSDPGQTNEKLFF.

The sample holds many counts of this clone. V and J are TRBV10-2 and TRBJ2-6; 7 bases are shared with TRBD1. This CDR3 region has 18 residues. Germline trimming cut 5 bases from V and 0 bases from J; bases unmatched to any gene: 10. CDR1 WSHSY and CDR2 SAAADI come from the germline V gene. The CDR3 spells CASSPPRDRSSGANVLTF. In nucleotides, the CDR3 is TGCGCCAGCAGTCCCCCCCGGGACAGAAGCTCTGGGGCCAACGTCCTGACTTTC.

This clone was seen at least ten times. The chain combines TRBV19 with TRBJ1-4, with 8 positions matching TRBD1. With 5 bases clipped from V and 5 bases from J, the junction kept 4 bases outside the gene matches. CDR1 LNHDA and CDR2 SQIVND come from the germline V gene (reference sequence). This CDR3 region has 14 residues. For the CDR3, the DNA is TGTGCCAGTAGTCCTCGGACAGGGAATGAAAAACTGTTTTTT. Residues: CASSPRTGNEKLFF.

This clone showed up many times. The rearrangement uses TRBV4-3 and TRBJ1-2; D gene ambiguous. The CDR3 extends over 14 amino acids. V gave up 0 bases and J gave up 1 base, with 6 bases separating them. Germline values: CDR1 LGHNA, CDR2 YSLEER. CDR3 sequence (DNA): TGCGCCAGCAGCCAAGAGAGCAGTAACTATGGCTACACCTTC. Protein sequence: CASSQESSNYGYTF.

V gene TRBV6-1 combines with J gene TRBJ2-7, with D unclear. Germline values: CDR1 MNHNS, CDR2 SASEGT. V lost 8 bases and J lost 1, with 12 bases in between. The CDR3 consists of 13 residues. The CDR3 loop is CASAQTSSYEQYF. CDR3 DNA: TGTGCCAGCGCCCAGACAAGTTCCTACGAGCAGTACTTC.

The DNA for the CDR3 is TGCAGTGCTAACCGGGACGGCACCGTCGAGCAGTACTTC. Encoded protein: CSANRDGTVEQYF. This chain links TRBV20-1 with TRBJ2-7; D tentatively fits TRBD1 or TRBD2 (5 bases each). The CDR3 extends over 13 amino acids. Germline V gene lookup returns CDR1 DFQATT and CDR2 SNEGSKA (reference sequence). V lost 4 bases to trimming and J lost 6 bases, with 16 bases between them.